One sample yielded the 27 T cell receptor beta chains listed below, sequenced in a study of cytomegalovirus exposure and HLA in healthy donors. Amplification used 60 Vbeta primers and 13 Jbeta primers. Generated by immunoSEQ multiplex PCR, the TCRdb table keeps only in-frame clones and is missing some. The sample has some 200,000 clones; around 83% are singletons. The sequencing sample was made of PBMCs. The receptors come from a woman younger than 30 in good health and CMV-seronegative.

This clone was detected ten times or more. V usage is TRBV2 and J usage is TRBJ2-7; 15 bases line up with TRBD2. Germline CDR1 is SNHLY and CDR2 is FYNNEI. Germline trimming cut 6 bases from V and 4 bases from J; bases unmatched to any gene: 7. The CDR3 spans 16 residues. This CDR3 is CASRGGTSGRSYEQYF. Written as DNA, the CDR3 is TGTGCCAGCAGGGGCGGGACTAGCGGGAGGTCTTACGAGCAGTACTTC.

The chain links TRBV30 to TRBJ1-3; D gene unclear. Trimming stripped 4 bases from V and 4 bases from J, with 8 bases between. The CDR3 runs 12 residues. Germline CDR1 is GTSNPN and CDR2 is SVGIG (reference sequence). This chain's CDR3 is CAWIPQGNTIYF. The CDR3 bases are TGTGCCTGGATCCCTCAGGGAAACACCATATATTTT.

This chain connects TRBV6-5 to TRBJ2-7; 8 positions match TRBD1. CDR1 is MNHEY and CDR2 is SVGAGI in the germline V gene. The CDR3 loop spans 15 amino acids. J was trimmed by 8 bases and V by 0 bases; bases with no gene match: 9. The CDR3: CASSYSFRGRGQQYF. CDR3 bases: TGTGCCAGCAGTTACTCGTTTCGTGGCAGGGGGCAGCAGTACTTC.

The chain has TRBV18 and TRBJ2-1; 10 bases map to TRBD2. This CDR3 has 18 amino acids. Unmatched junction bases numbered 8, after V lost 3 bases and J lost 0 bases. CDR1 is KGHSH and CDR2 is LQKENI in the germline V gene. This CDR3 reads CASSPQASSGSSYNEQFF. In nucleotides, the CDR3 is TGTGCCAGCTCACCCCAAGCTTCTAGCGGGAGCTCCTACAATGAGCAGTTCTTC.

The chain uses TRBV4-1 and TRBJ1-2, with D perhaps matching TRBD1 (5 bases). CDR1 and CDR2 from the germline V gene are MGHRA and YSYEKL. The CDR3 covers 17 residues. The V gene lost 1 base and the J gene lost 2 bases, with 17 bases spanning the gap. The chain's CDR3 is CASSQAGAGRPNYGYTF. CDR3 DNA: TGCGCCAGCAGCCAAGCCGGGGCCGGGAGACCGAACTATGGCTACACCTTC.

This clone was seen a handful of times. This chain joins TRBV5-1 and TRBJ1-1, with TRBD1 identical over 8 bases. The germline CDR1 and CDR2 sequences are SGHRS and YFSETQ. The CDR3 is made up of 17 amino acids. V dropped 0 bases and J dropped 0; count of bases not matched to a gene: 7. The CDR3 is CASSLVGGQVLNTEAFF. As DNA, the CDR3 is TGCGCCAGCAGCTTGGTCGGGGGACAGGTGTTGAACACTGAAGCTTTCTTT.

The rearrangement joins TRBV2 to TRBJ2-2; D is unclear. Germline V CDR1 and CDR2: SNHLY, FYNNEI. The CDR3 runs to 11 residues. V was cut by 5 bases and J by 5 bases, with 3 bases left in between. CDR3 residues: CASSYTGELFF. The DNA of the CDR3 is TGTGCCAGCAGTTATACCGGGGAGCTGTTTTTT.

The DNA for the CDR3 is TGTGCCAGCGTCGGCCACAGGGAGAGAAACACCATATATTTT. It is translated as CASVGHRERNTIYF. V is TRBV7-8 and J is TRBJ1-3; possibly TRBD1 for D (6 bases). The CDR3 runs to 14 residues. The V gene lost 8 bases and the J gene lost 5 bases, with 16 bases spanning the gap. Germline assignment: CDR1 SGHVS and CDR2 FQNEAQ.

The rearrangement links TRBV25-1 to TRBJ2-7, with 7 positions matching TRBD1. The CDR3 totals 14 residues. Trimming at V came to 8 bases and at J to 5 bases, leaving 12 bases not matched to a gene. CDR1 MGHDK and CDR2 SYGVNS come from the germline V gene. This chain's CDR3 is CASSPTGAHDEQYF. The CDR3 nucleotides read TGTGCCAGCTCGCCCACAGGGGCGCACGACGAGCAGTACTTC.

The chain combines TRBV19 with TRBJ2-1; the D gene is possibly TRBD1 (6 bases). From germline, CDR1 is LNHDA and CDR2 SQIVND (reference sequence). Trimming took off 5 bases at V and 2 bases at J, with 13 bases between the two ends. The CDR3 runs 15 residues. Written as DNA, the CDR3 is TGTGCCAGTAGTCCACAGGGACCGACCTACAATGAGCAGTTCTTC. It codes for CASSPQGPTYNEQFF.

The V call is TRBV7-2, the J call TRBJ2-5, with a tentative D call TRBD1 (6 bases). Germline CDR1 reads SGHTA; CDR2 reads FQGNSA. With 4 bases removed from V and 5 bases from J, the gap between germline ends came to 11 bases. The CDR3 runs to 13 residues. This chain's CDR3 is CASSSTGLETQYF. As DNA, the CDR3 is TGTGCCAGCAGCTCAACAGGGCTGGAGACCCAGTACTTC.

V and J are TRBV13 and TRBJ2-3; a weak D match, TRBD2 (6 bases). The CDR3 consists of 16 residues. From germline, CDR1 is PRHDT and CDR2 FYEKMQ (reference sequence). V was trimmed by 5 bases and J by 6 bases, leaving 21 bases between them. In nucleotides, the CDR3 is TGTGCCAGCAGCGCGACCGGTGGCAGGGAGGCGGATACGCAGTATTTT. Translating gives CASSATGGREADTQYF.

In its sample, this clone was seen once. V and J are TRBV27 and TRBJ2-5; the D is unclear. This CDR3 region has 11 residues. The V end lost 5 bases, the J end lost 5 bases, and 6 bases lay between the germline ends. Germline V gives CDR1 MNHEY, CDR2 SMNVEV (reference sequence). Here the CDR3 reads CASSAGETQYF. CDR3 DNA sequence: TGTGCCAGCAGTGCCGGGGAGACCCAGTACTTC.

This clone was recorded only once. This chain links TRBV4-3 with TRBJ2-3, with 10 bases that match TRBD1. Germline CDR1 and CDR2: LGHNA and YSLEER. CDR3 length: 14 amino acids. V gave up 8 bases and J gave up 0 bases; unmatched junction bases: 2. Here the CDR3 reads CASGQGGSTDTQYF. CDR3 in DNA: TGCGCCAGCGGACAGGGGGGTAGCACAGATACGCAGTATTTT.

This clone was seen only a few times. The CDR3 loop is CASSQDPPQNTGELFF. CDR3 in DNA: TGTGCCAGCAGCCAAGATCCCCCCCAAAACACCGGGGAGCTGTTTTTT. J is TRBJ2-2 and V is TRBV4-2; no clear D gene. The CDR3 is 16 residues long. V was clipped by 0 bases and J by 2 bases, with 10 bases between them. Germline lookup yields CDR1 LGHNA and CDR2 YNFKEQ.

V gene TRBV19 combines with J gene TRBJ2-3; the match to TRBD2 covers 7 bases. The CDR3 length is 13 residues. J was trimmed by 7 bases and V by 5 bases; bases with no gene match: 6. Per germline, CDR1 LNHDA and CDR2 SQIVND (reference sequence). CDR3 nucleotide sequence: TGTGCCAGTAGTGGTCAGCGGGATAATACGCAGTATTTT. Protein product: CASSGQRDNTQYF.

The chain employs TRBV7-2 and TRBJ2-5; 8 bases map to TRBD2. Looked up from germline, CDR1 is SGHTA and CDR2 is FQGNSA. V was pared by 1 base and J by 1 base, with 5 bases of the junction left unmatched. The CDR3 sequence is 16 residues long. The CDR3 loop is CASSLGLAGSQETQYF. CDR3 bases: TGTGCCAGCAGCTTAGGTCTAGCGGGCTCCCAAGAGACCCAGTACTTC.

The chain combines TRBV7-2 with TRBJ1-3; 7 bases match TRBD1. Germline-derived CDR1 and CDR2 are SGHTA and FQGNSA. V gave up 5 bases and J gave up 7 bases; unmatched junction bases: 5. This CDR3 is built from 13 residues. As DNA, the CDR3 is TGTGCCAGCAGCCCCGACAGGGCGAACACCATATATTTT. This encodes CASSPDRANTIYF.

The chain recombines TRBV28 with TRBJ2-2, with TRBD2 identical over 13 bases. J lost 0 bases, V lost 6 bases, and 1 base had no gene match. This CDR3 is 16 amino acids long. The germline V gene has CDR1 MDHEN and CDR2 SYDVKM. The CDR3 spells CASRGTSGTNTGELFF. The CDR3 DNA follows: TGTGCCAGCAGGGGGACTAGCGGGACGAACACCGGGGAGCTGTTTTTT. The full variable domain, with the rest looked up from reference TRBV28 and TRBJ2-2, is DVKVTQSSRYLVKRTGEKVFLECVQDMDHENMFWYRQDPGLGLRLIYFSYDVKMKEKGDIPEGYSVSREKKERFSLILESASTNQTSMYLCASRGTSGTNTGELFFGEGSRLTVL.

The rearrangement uses TRBV7-2 and TRBJ2-7; 7 bases fit TRBD2. The length of the CDR3 is 13 residues. Germline-derived CDR1 and CDR2 are SGHTA and FQGNSA. V gave up 6 bases and J gave up 7 bases; unmatched junction bases: 9. The CDR3 loop is CASRGGGSLEQYV. CDR3 sequence (DNA): TGTGCCAGCAGAGGAGGCGGGAGTTTGGAGCAGTACGTC.

This rearrangement joins TRBV4-1 to TRBJ2-5, with 8 bases identical to TRBD1. This CDR3 has 15 residues. CDR1 is MGHRA and CDR2 is YSYEKL in the germline V gene. V lost 7 bases to trimming and J lost 1 base; unmatched junction nucleotides: 8. This CDR3 is CASTRQGAPQETQYF. The CDR3 coding sequence is TGCGCCAGCACCCGGCAGGGGGCTCCCCAAGAGACCCAGTACTTC.

The chain couples TRBV7-9 to TRBJ2-2, with D possibly being TRBD1 (6 bases). CDR3 length equals 16 residues. The germline gives CDR1 SEHNR, CDR2 FQNEAQ (reference sequence). V lost 3 bases and J 7 bases, leaving 18 bases between the germline ends. CDR3 DNA sequence: TGTGCCAGCAGCTTCTCCCACAGGGAAGTCGGCGGGGAGCTGTTTTTT. It codes for CASSFSHREVGGELFF.

This clone was recorded only once. The genes are TRBV29-1 and TRBJ2-7, with TRBD1 matching 9 bases. This CDR3 comprises 12 residues. After removal of 7 bases from V and 4 bases from J, the junction contained 5 bases not matched to a gene. Germline lookup yields CDR1 SQVTM and CDR2 ANQGSEA. CDR3 nucleotide sequence: TGCAGCGCCGGGACAGGGCCTTACGAGCAGTACTTC. Its translation: CSAGTGPYEQYF.

This rearrangement joins TRBV27 to TRBJ1-1; tentative D call: TRBD1 (5 bases). Looked up from germline, CDR1 is MNHEY and CDR2 is SMNVEV (reference sequence). The germline V and J ends were trimmed by 2 bases and 4 bases, with 17 bases remaining between them. CDR3 size: 16 residues. CDR3: CASSLQGGRWATEAFF. CDR3 nucleotide sequence: TGTGCCAGCAGTTTACAGGGTGGTCGATGGGCCACTGAAGCTTTCTTT.

This chain joins TRBV7-2 and TRBJ2-3; 8 bases fit TRBD1. Trimming took 5 bases from V and 11 from J; bases not matched to a gene: 15. The CDR3 loop spans 15 amino acids. CDR1 and CDR2 from the germline V gene are SGHTA and FQGNSA. CDR3 DNA sequence: TGTGCCAGCAGCACTTCTACCGCGGACAGGGTTTTGCAGTATTTT. Translated, it gives CASSTSTADRVLQYF.

The chain joins TRBV4-3 to TRBJ2-5; 11 nucleotides agree with TRBD2. CDR3 length: 18 residues. Per the germline V gene, CDR1 is LGHNA and CDR2 is YSLEER. V was pared by 1 base and J by 1 base, with 8 bases of the junction left unmatched. CDR3 amino acids: CASSQVGTSGPLQETQYF. For the CDR3, the DNA is TGCGCCAGCAGCCAAGTTGGGACTAGCGGACCTCTCCAAGAGACCCAGTACTTC.

The genes are TRBV9 and TRBJ1-2; TRBD1 agrees at 7 bases. Trimming removed 0 bases from V and 5 bases from J; junction bases left unmatched: 13. Germline CDR1 reads SGDLS; CDR2 reads YYNGEE. CDR3 size: 17 residues. The CDR3 here is CASSVVGTTGMNYGYTF. The CDR3, as DNA: TGTGCCAGCAGCGTAGTTGGGACGACAGGGATGAATTATGGCTACACCTTC.